This T cell receptor (beta chain) was documented in a study of shared clonotypes between healthy human individuals. Study at large: Per donor, CD8 memory used one plate, CD8 naive used two, CD4 memory used three and CD4 naive used three.

Method: immunoSEQ multiplex PCR; TCRdb's copy keeps in-frame clones and lacks some. The sample records over 2 million clones, 85% to 95% being singletons. The length of the CDR3 is 20 residues. The germline CDR1 and CDR2 sequences are SGHRS and YFSETQ. Trimming at V came to 6 bases and at J to 0 bases, leaving 16 bases not matched to a gene. This chain connects TRBV5-1 to TRBJ1-6, with 9 positions matching TRBD1. The TCR comes from a man younger than 35 in good health. The sequencing input was naive CD4+ T cells sorted from blood. Subset indicated: CD45RA+ positively selected. The CDR3 here is CASKQNPGTGTSSYNSPLHF. CDR3 nucleotides: TGCGCCAGCAAACAAAACCCCGGGACAGGGACAAGCTCCTATAATTCACCCCTCCACTTT.